Listed below are T cell receptor beta chains from one sample, sequenced in a study of cytomegalovirus exposure and HLA in healthy donors. The method was immunoSEQ multiplex PCR; TCRdb's version includes in-frame clones alone and lacks a portion of them. This table has about 170,000 clones, around 74% appearing once. The sequencing input was PBMCs. The receptor source for this set is a female donor in good health and CMV-seronegative. Each CDR3 is given with its conserved first and last residue. The D gene is left open where the match is weak. Clone size is stated in some rows and not others, as once, few, many or a class when expanded.

length: 15; J: TRBJ1-1; size: NA; D: NA; V: TRBV6-1; CDR3: CASSEWQSLNTEAFF; DNA: TGTGCCAGCAGTGAGTGGCAGTCTCTGAACACTGAAGCTTTCTTT
length: 14; J: TRBJ1-2; size: NA; D: TRBD1; V: TRBV7-9; CDR3: CASSPPGGGYGYTF; DNA: TGTGCCAGCAGTCCGCCAGGGGGCGGGTATGGCTACACCTTC
length: 14; J: TRBJ2-2; size: NA; D: TRBD2; V: TRBV6-6; CDR3: CASSYDGGVGELFF; DNA: TGTGCCAGCAGTTATGACGGGGGGGTCGGGGAGCTGTTTTTT
length: 16; J: TRBJ1-6; size: NA; D: NA; V: TRBV6-5; CDR3: CASSYGYRSQEAPLRF; DNA: TGTGCCAGCAGTTACGGATATAGGTCACAAGAGGCACCCCTCCGCTTT
length: 15; J: TRBJ2-7; size: NA; D: TRBD2; V: TRBV5-1; CDR3: CASSSITSGGYEQYF; DNA: TGCGCCAGCAGCTCGATTACTAGCGGGGGCTACGAGCAGTACTTC
length: 14; J: TRBJ1-5; size: NA; D: TRBD1; V: TRBV28; CDR3: CASSVGQLNQPQHF; DNA: TGTGCCAGCAGTGTGGGACAGCTCAATCAGCCCCAGCATTTT
length: 11; J: TRBJ1-2; size: NA; D: NA; V: TRBV30; CDR3: CAWSSGVGYTF; DNA: TGTGCCTGGAGTTCGGGGGTGGGCTACACCTTC
length: 17; J: TRBJ2-3; size: NA; D: NA; V: TRBV6-1; CDR3: CASSERLAAPRMDTQYF; DNA: TGTGCCAGCAGTGAACGGTTAGCGGCCCCCCGAATGGATACGCAGTATTTT
length: 13; J: TRBJ1-1; size: NA; D: NA; V: TRBV11-1; CDR3: CATSGTVNTEAFF; DNA: TGTGCCACCTCGGGAACGGTGAACACTGAAGCTTTCTTT
length: 18; J: TRBJ2-5; size: NA; D: NA; V: TRBV4-1; CDR3: CASSQEGVPGRTRETQYF; DNA: TGCGCCAGCAGCCAAGAAGGGGTACCAGGCAGGACAAGGGAGACCCAGTACTTC
length: 16; J: TRBJ2-1; size: NA; D: TRBD2; V: TRBV29-1; CDR3: CSVGLAGGGSYNEQFF; DNA: TGCAGCGTTGGACTAGCGGGAGGAGGATCCTACAATGAGCAGTTCTTC
length: 14; J: TRBJ1-5; size: few; D: NA; V: TRBV6-5; CDR3: CASSKEYSNQPQHF; DNA: TGTGCCAGCAGCAAGGAGTATAGCAATCAGCCCCAGCATTTT
length: 14; J: TRBJ1-2; size: NA; D: TRBD1; V: TRBV6-1; CDR3: CASSFRDRGRGYTF; DNA: TGTGCCAGCAGTTTCCGGGACAGGGGGAGAGGCTACACCTTC
length: 13; J: TRBJ2-7; size: NA; D: TRBD2; V: TRBV10-3; CDR3: CASIGLAAYEQYF; DNA: TGTGCTTCCATCGGTCTAGCGGCCTACGAGCAGTACTTC
length: 14; J: TRBJ1-2; size: NA; D: NA; V: TRBV11-2; CDR3: CASSLLRGGYGYTF; DNA: TGTGCCAGCAGCTTATTGAGGGGGGGCTATGGCTACACCTTC
length: 17; J: TRBJ1-3; size: few; D: TRBD1; V: TRBV4-1; CDR3: CASSDQAGQGRGNTIYF; DNA: TGCGCCAGCAGTGATCAAGCGGGACAGGGGAGAGGAAACACCATATATTTT
length: 12; J: TRBJ1-1; size: once; D: NA; V: TRBV28; CDR3: CASSFEAAEAFF; DNA: TGTGCCAGCAGTTTTGAGGCGGCTGAAGCTTTCTTT
length: 13; J: TRBJ1-2; size: NA; D: NA; V: TRBV27; CDR3: CASSLNPILGYTF; DNA: TGTGCCAGCAGTTTGAATCCCATACTTGGCTACACCTTC
length: 15; J: TRBJ2-1; size: once; D: TRBD2; V: TRBV5-4; CDR3: CASSLGGGGYNEQFF; DNA: TGTGCCAGCAGCTTGGGCGGGGGGGGATACAATGAGCAGTTCTTC
length: 16; J: TRBJ1-5; size: once; D: NA; V: TRBV19; CDR3: CASSIGQGYSNQPQHF; DNA: TGTGCCAGTAGTATAGGCCAGGGTTACAGCAATCAGCCCCAGCATTTT
length: 15; J: TRBJ1-1; size: NA; D: NA; V: TRBV28; CDR3: CASIPTGSLDTEAFF; DNA: TGTGCCAGCATCCCGACAGGCTCATTGGACACTGAAGCTTTCTTT
length: 14; J: TRBJ2-7; size: once; D: NA; V: TRBV11-2; CDR3: CASSHGTPVNEQYF; DNA: TGTGCCAGCAGTCACGGGACTCCCGTGAACGAGCAGTACTTC
length: 16; J: TRBJ2-1; size: once; D: NA; V: TRBV25-1; CDR3: CASSGPTDSSYNEQFF; DNA: TGTGCCAGCAGTGGTCCCACAGACAGCTCCTACAATGAGCAGTTCTTC
length: 13; J: TRBJ2-7; size: few; D: TRBD2; V: TRBV7-8; CDR3: CASSLGTSGGQYF; DNA: TGTGCCAGCAGCTTAGGGACTAGCGGCGGGCAGTACTTC
length: 15; J: TRBJ1-5; size: NA; D: NA; V: TRBV19; CDR3: CASSLGGSNNQPQHF; DNA: TGTGCCAGTAGTCTGGGGGGGAGTAACAATCAGCCCCAGCATTTT
length: 13; J: TRBJ1-1; size: NA; D: NA; V: TRBV6-5; CDR3: CASSYSSGAEAFF; DNA: TGTGCCAGCAGTTACTCTTCGGGGGCTGAAGCTTTCTTT
length: 18; J: TRBJ1-1; size: NA; D: NA; V: TRBV7-9; CDR3: CASSLMVITGEGHTEAFF; DNA: TGTGCCAGCAGCTTAATGGTTATTACGGGGGAGGGCCACACTGAAGCTTTCTTT
length: 19; J: TRBJ2-1; size: NA; D: TRBD1; V: TRBV5-1; CDR3: CASSLSGQGARGAHNEQFF; DNA: TGCGCCAGCAGCTTGTCGGGACAGGGGGCGAGGGGGGCCCACAATGAGCAGTTCTTC
length: 12; J: TRBJ1-5; size: NA; D: NA; V: TRBV19; CDR3: CASRGSNQPQHF; DNA: TGTGCCAGCAGGGGTAGCAATCAGCCCCAGCATTTT
length: 13; J: TRBJ2-1; size: NA; D: NA; V: TRBV6-6; CDR3: CASSYRQYNEQFF; DNA: TGTGCCAGCAGTTACCGACAATACAATGAGCAGTTCTTC
length: 13; J: TRBJ2-2; size: NA; D: NA; V: TRBV11-2; CDR3: CASSFTNTGELFF; DNA: TGTGCCAGCAGCTTCACGAACACCGGGGAGCTGTTTTTT
length: 13; J: TRBJ1-2; size: NA; D: NA; V: TRBV11-2; CDR3: CASSLQGDYGYTF; DNA: TGTGCCAGCAGCCTCCAGGGTGACTATGGCTACACCTTC
length: 15; J: TRBJ2-7; size: NA; D: TRBD1; V: TRBV18; CDR3: CASSPLGTGGNEQYF; DNA: TGTGCCAGCTCACCACTTGGGACAGGGGGCAACGAGCAGTACTTC
length: 16; J: TRBJ1-1; size: NA; D: TRBD1; V: TRBV18; CDR3: CASSPPDRGRTTEAFF; DNA: TGTGCCAGCTCACCACCGGACAGGGGGCGAACCACTGAAGCTTTCTTT
length: 14; J: TRBJ2-1; size: NA; D: NA; V: TRBV5-4; CDR3: CASSLQGIHNEQFF; DNA: TGTGCCAGCAGCTTACAGGGTATTCACAATGAGCAGTTCTTC
length: 16; J: TRBJ2-5; size: few; D: TRBD2; V: TRBV5-6; CDR3: CASSLLAGGIQETQYF; DNA: TGTGCCAGCAGCTTACTAGCGGGGGGCATCCAAGAGACCCAGTACTTC
length: 17; J: TRBJ2-1; size: NA; D: TRBD2; V: TRBV19; CDR3: CASSITGTSGRGYEQFF; DNA: TGTGCCAGTAGTATAACCGGGACTAGCGGGAGAGGTTATGAGCAGTTCTTC
length: 17; J: TRBJ2-3; size: once; D: NA; V: TRBV5-4; CDR3: CASSLDSPAGRTDTQYF; DNA: TGTGCCAGCAGCTTGGACTCCCCCGCAGGGAGGACAGATACGCAGTATTTT
length: 12; J: TRBJ1-2; size: NA; D: NA; V: TRBV13; CDR3: CASSSSNYGYTF; DNA: TGTGCCAGCAGCTCTTCTAACTATGGCTACACCTTC
length: 18; J: TRBJ2-1; size: NA; D: TRBD2; V: TRBV10-3; CDR3: CAISGDSFGTSGTNEQFF; DNA: TGTGCCATCAGCGGGGACAGCTTCGGGACTAGCGGGACAAACGAGCAGTTCTTC
length: 18; J: TRBJ2-6; size: NA; D: TRBD1; V: TRBV23-1; CDR3: CASSQYWAGGSGANVLTF; DNA: TGCGCCAGCAGTCAATATTGGGCAGGGGGCTCTGGGGCCAACGTCCTGACTTTC
length: 14; J: TRBJ1-6; size: NA; D: TRBD1; V: TRBV2; CDR3: CASSDGTDNSPLHF; DNA: TGTGCCAGCAGTGATGGGACAGATAATTCACCCCTCCACTTT
length: 19; J: TRBJ2-3; size: once; D: TRBD2; V: TRBV4-1; CDR3: CASSHVSGLAGPSTDTQYF; DNA: TGCGCCAGCAGCCATGTATCGGGACTAGCGGGACCCAGCACAGATACGCAGTATTTT
length: 14; J: TRBJ1-1; size: NA; D: NA; V: TRBV12-5; CDR3: CASGLAHMNTEAFF; DNA: TGTGCTAGTGGTTTGGCACATATGAACACTGAAGCTTTCTTT
length: 16; J: TRBJ1-6; size: NA; D: NA; V: TRBV5-6; CDR3: CASSLVGSSYNSPLHF; DNA: TGTGCCAGCAGCTTGGTGGGCAGCTCCTATAATTCACCCCTCCACTTT
length: 18; J: TRBJ2-7; size: NA; D: TRBD2; V: TRBV4-1; CDR3: CASSQEWGAGGTSYEQYF; DNA: TGCGCCAGCAGCCAAGAGTGGGGGGCGGGGGGGACTTCCTACGAGCAGTACTTC
length: 16; J: TRBJ1-1; size: NA; D: TRBD1; V: TRBV28; CDR3: CASSVPGQGENTEAFF; DNA: TGTGCCAGCAGTGTCCCGGGACAGGGCGAGAACACTGAAGCTTTCTTT
length: 14; J: TRBJ1-2; size: NA; D: TRBD1; V: TRBV6-1; CDR3: CASSEDRANYGYTF; DNA: TGTGCCAGCAGTGAGGACAGGGCAAACTATGGCTACACCTTC
length: 17; J: TRBJ1-4; size: NA; D: TRBD1; V: TRBV7-9; CDR3: CASSSGTASGTNEKLFF; DNA: TGTGCCAGCAGTTCCGGGACAGCAAGCGGGACTAATGAAAAACTGTTTTTT
length: 13; J: TRBJ2-7; size: NA; D: TRBD2; V: TRBV4-1; CDR3: CASGRGGAYEQYF; DNA: TGCGCCAGCGGGCGCGGGGGAGCCTACGAGCAGTACTTC
length: 13; J: TRBJ1-1; size: NA; D: TRBD1; V: TRBV6-4; CDR3: CASRRDRGTEAFF; DNA: TGTGCCAGCAGAAGGGACAGGGGAACTGAAGCTTTCTTT
length: 14; J: TRBJ1-2; size: NA; D: TRBD1; V: TRBV19; CDR3: CASSTQGANYGYTF; DNA: TGTGCCAGTAGTACACAGGGGGCTAACTATGGCTACACCTTC